This T cell receptor beta chain emerged from a study of OX40 agonist ivuxolimab in advanced cancers. Study overall: Every patient in dose escalation had hepatocellular carcinoma, melanoma, renal cell or head and neck cancer. The study's findings and limits: CD8+ T cells showed, on average, more clonal expansion than CD4+ cells.

Repertoires were generated with immunoSEQ multiplex PCR, while TCRdb's copy carries only in-frame clones and drops some. The top ten hold about 3.6% of the sample, which has 75,000 to 100,000 clones, 92% seen once. Blood samples were obtained at baseline, cycle 4 day 1, and cycle 7 day 1. This clone was seen only once. Antigen unknown. With 2 bases clipped from V and 5 bases from J, the junction kept 13 bases outside the gene matches. Germline V gene lookup returns CDR1 MDHEN and CDR2 SYDVKM. The CDR3 has 18 residues. The material sequenced was CD4+ or CD8+ T cells sorted from blood, taken in a trial of the OX40 agonist ivuxolimab. The genes are TRBV28 and TRBJ2-3, with 10 bases identical to TRBD1. This TCR was sampled from an adult with an advanced solid tumor such as melanoma, head and neck, liver or kidney cancer. The CDR3 loop is CASSLPRLPGQGKDTQYF. CDR3 bases: TGTGCCAGCAGTTTACCGCGACTTCCGGGACAGGGGAAAGATACGCAGTATTTT.